These T cell receptor beta chains were read from a single sample in a study of OX40 agonist ivuxolimab in advanced cancers. Method: immunoSEQ multiplex PCR; TCRdb's copy keeps in-frame clones and lacks some. The data hold tens of thousands of clones, with about nine tenths observed a single time. The source was CD4+ or CD8+ T cells sorted from blood, collected in a trial of the OX40 agonist ivuxolimab. The receptor source for this set is an adult with an advanced solid tumor such as melanoma, head and neck, liver or kidney cancer. The conserved cysteine and the conserved F or W are not part of the CDR3 here. Fields, in order: J gene, V gene, CDR3 protein.

TRBJ2-5 TRBV19 ASRGLAGGQETQY
TRBJ1-3 TRBV6-1 ASSEGRGTGNTIY
TRBJ1-3 TRBV6-1 ASSEQGFGSGNTIY
TRBJ1-4 TRBV7-3 ASSLGVNEKLF
TRBJ2-2 TRBV18 ASSPQAGGSTGELF
TRBJ2-2 TRBV16 ASSFPGHTNTGELF
TRBJ2-5 TRBV6-6 ASSLQAGSQETQY
TRBJ2-5 TRBV5-4 ASSSGQIQETQY
TRBJ2-1 TRBV28 AGADSSYNEQF
TRBJ2-1 TRBV5-5 ASSLGPQYNEQF
TRBJ2-3 TRBV7-9 ASSLAPLSADTQY
TRBJ2-4 TRBV6-1 ASSETNNIQY
TRBJ2-7 TRBV5-1 ASSLGWTEPYEQY
TRBJ2-7 TRBV5-1 ASLREDLYEQY
TRBJ1-1 TRBV28 ASSLSHPDTEAF
TRBJ1-5 TRBV28 ASLKTGRRPQH
TRBJ2-7 TRBV27 ASSRDGEVAYEQY
TRBJ1-1 TRBV5-1 ASSPTGDTEAF
TRBJ2-1 TRBV9 ASTLEGLHNNEQF
TRBJ2-1 TRBV10-3 AIRDYNEQF
TRBJ2-2 TRBV7-3 ASSLTGETTGELF
TRBJ2-7 TRBV18 ASSPPTPTYEQY
TRBJ1-2 TRBV19 ASSTQGGLNYGYT
TRBJ1-4 TRBV5-1 ASSLADGRSNEKLF
TRBJ2-3 TRBV5-1 ASSFFGTSGTDTQY
TRBJ1-4 TRBV11-3 ASSLTGNEKLF
TRBJ1-5 TRBV19 ASSMGQSNQPQH
TRBJ2-6 TRBV5-1 ACSWERGNSGANVLT
TRBJ1-5 TRBV6-1 ASSVGTYQPQH
TRBJ2-5 TRBV11-3 ASSRGQGGETQY
TRBJ2-1 TRBV6-5 ASSYSGRAYNEQF
TRBJ2-7 TRBV19 ASQDRSSYEQY
TRBJ2-7 TRBV7-2 ASSLSGTSVYEQY
TRBJ2-7 TRBV7-8 ASSLDGTTIYEQY
TRBJ2-1 TRBV6-1 ASSEAVLAGNPDEQF
TRBJ2-1 TRBV10-1 ASSLTVQGEQF
TRBJ1-2 TRBV5-1 ASSLEGVLGGYT
TRBJ1-1 TRBV10-1 ASSAKRVPNTEAF
TRBJ2-1 TRBV10-2 ASSEGPDNEQF
TRBJ2-3 TRBV19 ASSRSRTSGGASTDTQY
TRBJ1-2 TRBV7-9 ASSLDLVGGYT
TRBJ1-1 TRBV7-2 ASSQGNTEAF
TRBJ1-4 TRBV6-5 ASSYSGRSEKLF